This passage covers 22 T cell receptor beta chains from one sample sequenced in a study of cytomegalovirus exposure and HLA in healthy donors. This PCR relied on a set of 60 Vbeta primers and 13 Jbeta primers. Measured with immunoSEQ multiplex PCR; TCRdb has only the in-frame clones, and not every one. The sample carries 65,000 to 85,000 clones, more than 80% recorded once. Sequenced: PBMCs. The receptor source for this set is a woman under 40 in good health and CMV-seronegative.

This chain's CDR3 is CASSSLIRVIHNEQFF. DNA of the CDR3: TGTGCCAGCAGCTCCCTTATCCGGGTGATACACAATGAGCAGTTCTTC. The gene calls are TRBV11-2 and TRBJ2-1; no reliable D call. The germline V gene has CDR1 SGHAT and CDR2 FQNNGV. The V and J ends lost 4 bases and 5 bases respectively, with 18 bases between them. The length of the CDR3 is 16 residues.

The chain combines TRBV5-1 with TRBJ2-3; TRBD2 matches at 12 bases. The CDR3 consists of 18 residues. Trimming cost V 4 bases and J 0 bases; bases outside gene matches: 9. Germline V gene sequence: CDR1 SGHRS, CDR2 YFSETQ. CDR3 sequence: CASSLGWTSGTSTDTQYF. The CDR3 DNA reads TGCGCCAGCAGCCTGGGGTGGACTAGCGGGACTAGCACAGATACGCAGTATTTT.

This rearrangement joins TRBV7-9 to TRBJ2-2; 8 bases are shared with TRBD1. V dropped 4 bases and J dropped 7; count of bases not matched to a gene: 14. The CDR3 runs to 17 residues. Germline lookup yields CDR1 SEHNR and CDR2 FQNEAQ (reference sequence). The CDR3 DNA is TGTGCCAGCAGCTCGTACCGGGACAGGCCTTTGGGCGGGGAGCTGTTTTTT. It yields the protein CASSSYRDRPLGGELFF.

This clone occurred a few times. The chain is built from TRBV6-1 and TRBJ2-2, with a weak D call TRBD1 (6 bases). V lost 3 bases to trimming and J lost 8 bases, with 7 bases between them. The CDR3 contains 12 residues. From germline, CDR1 is MNHNS and CDR2 SASEGT. CDR3 coding DNA: TGTGCCAGCAGTGAGGGGGCGGGGGAGCTGTTTTTT. Amino acids: CASSEGAGELFF.

The chain links TRBV7-6 to TRBJ2-7, with D tentatively TRBD1 (6 bases). The CDR3 runs 13 residues. Trimming shortened V by 5 bases and J by 3 bases, and 11 bases separated the two germline ends. Germline V gene lookup returns CDR1 SGHVS and CDR2 FNYEAQ. The CDR3 is CASSRDTHYEQYF. DNA of the CDR3: TGTGCCAGCAGCCGGGACACACACTACGAGCAGTACTTC.

This chain joins TRBV5-1 and TRBJ2-2; the match to TRBD1 covers 9 bases. Germline V CDR1 and CDR2: SGHRS, YFSETQ. V lost 3 bases to trimming and J lost 8 bases; unmatched junction nucleotides: 5. The CDR3 runs 14 residues. The CDR3 bases are TGCGCCAGCAGCTGGGGACAGGGAGGGGGGGAGCTGTTTTTT. It translates to CASSWGQGGGELFF. Together with reference TRBV5-1 and TRBJ2-2, the CDR3 gives the full variable domain: KAGVTQTPRYLIKTRGQQVTLSCSPISGHRSVSWYQQTPGQGLQFLFEYFSETQRNKGNFPGRFSGRQFSNSRSEMNVSTLELGDSALYLCASSWGQGGGELFFGEGSRLTVL.

Here the CDR3 reads CASSSPASSYNEQFF. The CDR3 region has the DNA TGTGCCAGTAGTAGCCCCGCCAGCTCCTACAATGAGCAGTTCTTC. V is TRBV19 and J is TRBJ2-1; D gene ambiguous. V lost 4 bases, J lost 0 bases, and 10 bases lay in between. Germline V gene sequence: CDR1 LNHDA, CDR2 SQIVND (reference sequence). CDR3 length: 15 amino acids. The complete variable domain, with remaining parts taken from reference TRBV19 and TRBJ2-1, reads DGGITQSPKYLFRKEGQNVTLSCEQNLNHDAMYWYRQDPGQGLRLIYYSQIVNDFQKGDIAEGYSVSREKKESFPLTVTSAQKNPTAFYLCASSSPASSYNEQFFGPGTRLTVL.

This clone came up once. The CDR3 region is CATSRDRGGSSYNSPLHF. The CDR3 DNA reads TGTGCCACCAGCAGAGATCGGGGGGGGAGCTCCTATAATTCACCCCTCCACTTT. The rearrangement links TRBV15 to TRBJ1-6; possible D gene TRBD1, 5 bases. V dropped 0 bases and J dropped 0 bases, with 12 bases sitting between them. In germline, CDR1 is LNHNV, CDR2 YYDKDF (reference sequence). The CDR3 spans 18 residues.

The gene calls are TRBV5-4 and TRBJ2-3; D perhaps matches TRBD1 (5 bases). The V end was cut by 3 bases, the J end by 4 bases, with 15 bases between. The CDR3 sequence is 15 residues long. The V gene's germline CDR1 is SGHNT and CDR2 YYREEE (reference sequence). The CDR3 DNA reads as TGTGCCAGCAGCTGGACAAAGGTGGGGTCAGATACGCAGTATTTT. This sequence encodes CASSWTKVGSDTQYF.

This clone was recorded only once. The V and J genes are TRBV28 and TRBJ1-5, with D possibly TRBD1 on 6 matching bases. V lost 6 bases and J 0 bases, leaving 9 bases between the germline ends. There are 14 residues in the CDR3. CDR1 and CDR2 (germline): MDHEN, SYDVKM. The chain's CDR3 is CASSRGYSNQPQHF. CDR3 nucleotide sequence: TGTGCCAGCAGCAGGGGATATAGCAATCAGCCCCAGCATTTT.

The count of this clone is one. The junction differs from germline at one of its ends, possibly a read error. The same CDR3 is also encoded by other DNA sequences in this sample. The rearrangement uses TRBV7-2 and TRBJ2-7, with D uncertain. CDR1 and CDR2 (germline): SGHTA, FQGNSA. The CDR3 is made up of 13 amino acids. The DNA for the CDR3 is TGCGCCAGCAGCTTGCGAGGTAGGAGCGAGCAGTACTTC. It yields the protein CASSLRGRSEQYF.

This rearrangement joins TRBV29-1 to TRBJ2-7; TRBD2 matches at 9 bases. The CDR3 covers 16 residues. With 4 bases clipped from V and 2 bases from J, the junction kept 12 bases outside the gene matches. Germline values: CDR1 SQVTM, CDR2 ANQGSEA. CDR3 amino acids: CSVGSRASGNPYEQYF. CDR3 nucleotide sequence: TGCAGCGTTGGGTCCAGGGCTAGCGGGAATCCCTACGAGCAGTACTTC.

This chain joins TRBV7-9 and TRBJ2-7; 7 positions agree with TRBD1. This CDR3 is built from 14 residues. V lost 5 bases, J lost 0 bases, and 4 bases stayed unmatched. In germline, CDR1 is SEHNR, CDR2 FQNEAQ (reference sequence). The CDR3 protein is CASSHRDSSYEQYF. The CDR3 coding sequence is TGTGCCAGCAGCCACCGGGACAGCTCCTACGAGCAGTACTTC.

Notes on this clone: The junction departs from the called germline gene at one end, perhaps through a read error. The chain recombines TRBV7-7 with TRBJ2-5, with no clear D. Germline CDR1 and CDR2: SSHAT and FNYEAQ (reference sequence). The CDR3 has 14 residues. DNA of the CDR3: TGTGCTAGCAGCTTAGGGTTGGCACAAGAGACCCAGTACTTC. Translating it yields CASSLGLAQETQYF.

This chain connects TRBV5-1 to TRBJ1-2; 8 bases line up with TRBD1. The CDR3 consists of 13 residues. V trimming: 3 bases; J trimming: 8 bases; junction bases outside the gene matches: 6. The germline CDR1 and CDR2 sequences are SGHRS and YFSETQ. The CDR3 protein is CASSYGQGDGYTF. DNA of the CDR3: TGCGCCAGCAGCTATGGACAGGGAGACGGCTACACCTTC. Using reference TRBV5-1 and TRBJ1-2 for the parts outside the CDR3, the full variable domain is KAGVTQTPRYLIKTRGQQVTLSCSPISGHRSVSWYQQTPGQGLQFLFEYFSETQRNKGNFPGRFSGRQFSNSRSEMNVSTLELGDSALYLCASSYGQGDGYTFGSGTRLTVV.

The chain combines TRBV6-1 with TRBJ2-7, with 9 nucleotides matching TRBD2. Germline assignment: CDR1 MNHNS and CDR2 SASEGT. The CDR3 loop spans 15 amino acids. V was clipped by 3 bases and J by 0 bases; unmatched bases: 3. The CDR3 region has the DNA TGTGCCAGCAGTGATAGCGGGAGTTTCTCCTACGAGCAGTACTTC. Its translation is CASSDSGSFSYEQYF.

The chain recombines TRBV27 with TRBJ1-2; TRBD1 aligns across 8 bases. V lost 2 bases, J lost 8 bases, and 19 bases stayed unmatched. The CDR3 extends over 18 amino acids. Germline V lookup: CDR1 MNHEY, CDR2 SMNVEV (reference sequence). The CDR3 protein is CASSLRPGTGEPLYGYTF. The CDR3 region has the DNA TGTGCCAGCAGTTTAAGGCCCGGGACAGGCGAACCTCTATACGGCTACACCTTC.

CDR3 sequence: CASRYGTGLAYEQYF. The CDR3 DNA reads as TGTGCCAGCAGATACGGGACAGGGCTTGCCTACGAGCAGTACTTC. The chain couples TRBV2 to TRBJ2-7; 9 bases fit TRBD1. Germline CDR1 is SNHLY and CDR2 is FYNNEI. Unmatched junction bases numbered 8, after V lost 6 bases and J lost 2 bases. There are 15 residues in the CDR3.

This clone has only a few counts. One junction end does not reproduce the germline sequence, and a read error may be involved. The chain employs TRBV7-9 and TRBJ2-3; 11 nucleotides line up with TRBD2. CDR3 size: 18 residues. Germline values: CDR1 SEHNR, CDR2 FQNEAQ (reference sequence). The CDR3 spells CSSSSDSGRALFADTQYF. As DNA, the CDR3 is TGTTCCAGCAGCTCTGATAGCGGGAGGGCCCTCTTTGCAGATACGCAGTATTTT.

The V and J genes are TRBV7-9 and TRBJ2-5; 12 bases are a match to TRBD1. Unmatched junction bases numbered 14, after V lost 1 base and J lost 5 bases. This CDR3 has 19 residues. Germline CDR1 SEHNR, CDR2 FQNEAQ (reference sequence). The DNA of the CDR3 is TGTGCCAGCAGCTTAGGCGGATCGTGGGGACAGGGGGCGCGGGAGACCCAGTACTTC. This gives the protein CASSLGGSWGQGARETQYF.

The chain uses TRBV19 and TRBJ1-2; unclear D gene. CDR1 and CDR2 (germline): LNHDA, SQIVND (reference sequence). This CDR3 has 12 residues. V lost 6 bases to trimming and J lost 6 bases, with 11 bases between them. CDR3 coding DNA: TGTGCCAGTAGCATCGGCAGGAATGGCTACACCTTC. Its protein is CASSIGRNGYTF.

The rearrangement uses TRBV28 and TRBJ1-5; 9 nucleotides align to TRBD1. CDR3 length equals 16 residues. With 6 bases clipped from V and 0 bases from J, the junction kept 6 bases outside the gene matches. Germline values: CDR1 MDHEN, CDR2 SYDVKM. CDR3: CASRRTGDYSNQPQHF. In DNA form, the CDR3 reads TGTGCCAGCAGACGGACAGGGGATTATAGCAATCAGCCCCAGCATTTT.